Included here is one T cell receptor (beta chain) sequence, with context. Per germline, CDR1 SGHDT and CDR2 YYEEEE. The V end lost 0 bases, the J end lost 4 bases, and 11 bases lay between the germline ends. The CDR3 loop spans 14 amino acids. The sample is drawn from a study of sequential checkpoint blockade in melanoma. Study at large: After both sequences, patients received maintenance nivolumab.

Clones were sequenced by immunoSEQ multiplex PCR, and TCRdb holds only the in-frame ones, with some missing. The sample yields 15,000 to 20,000 clones, 56% seen once. The sample's treatment: randomized to nivolumab then ipilimumab (arm A) or the reverse (arm B). The specimen comprised CD8+ T cells sorted from blood (inferred from file names), sampled from a patient given nivolumab and ipilimumab in sequence. This sequence joins TRBV5-6 and TRBJ2-7; possibly TRBD2 for D (6 bases). This TCR was sampled from a human donor with melanoma. The CDR3 DNA sequence: TGTGCCAGCAGCTTGGTACTAGCCGGTTACGAGCAGTACTTC. Protein sequence: CASSLVLAGYEQYF.